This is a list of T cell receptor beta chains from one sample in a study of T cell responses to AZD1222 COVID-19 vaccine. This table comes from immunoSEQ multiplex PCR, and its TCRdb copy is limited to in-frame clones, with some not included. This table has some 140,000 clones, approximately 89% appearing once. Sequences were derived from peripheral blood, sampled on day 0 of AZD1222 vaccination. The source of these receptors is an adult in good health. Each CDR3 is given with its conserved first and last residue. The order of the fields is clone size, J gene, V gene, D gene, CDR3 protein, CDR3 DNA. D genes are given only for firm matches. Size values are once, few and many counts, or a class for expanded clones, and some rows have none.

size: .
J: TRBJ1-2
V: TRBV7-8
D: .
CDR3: CASGETYYGYTF
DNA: TGTGCCAGCGGGGAGACGTACTATGGCTACACCTTC

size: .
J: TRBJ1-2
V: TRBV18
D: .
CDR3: CASSPGPNYGYTF
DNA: TGTGCCAGCTCCCCTGGGCCTAACTATGGCTACACCTTC

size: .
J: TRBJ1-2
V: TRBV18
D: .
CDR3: CASSPTGGIDYGYTF
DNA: TGTGCCAGCTCACCGACGGGAGGGATAGACTATGGCTACACCTTC

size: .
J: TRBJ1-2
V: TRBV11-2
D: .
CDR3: CASSLPSGFGYTF
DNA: TGTGCCAGCAGCTTACCTTCAGGGTTTGGCTACACCTTC

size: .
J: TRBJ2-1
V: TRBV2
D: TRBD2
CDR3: CASSAPGTRVYNEQFF
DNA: TGTGCCAGCAGTGCCCCCGGGACTAGGGTTTACAATGAGCAGTTCTTC

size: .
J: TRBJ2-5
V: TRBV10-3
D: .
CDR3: CAISESSSLAGPGGVETQYF
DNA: TGTGCCATCAGTGAGTCCAGTTCGCTCGCCGGCCCCGGAGGAGTAGAGACCCAGTACTTC

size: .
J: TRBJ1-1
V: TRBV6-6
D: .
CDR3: CASSHENTEAFF
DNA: TGTGCCAGCAGTCACGAGAACACTGAAGCTTTCTTT

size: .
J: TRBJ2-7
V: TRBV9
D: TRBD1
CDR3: CASSGRGQGYEQYF
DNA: TGTGCCAGCAGCGGGAGAGGACAGGGCTACGAGCAGTACTTC

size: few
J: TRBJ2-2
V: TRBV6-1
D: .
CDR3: CASSVPLGGGTGELFF
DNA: TGTGCCAGCAGTGTACCCTTAGGGGGGGGCACCGGGGAGCTGTTTTTT

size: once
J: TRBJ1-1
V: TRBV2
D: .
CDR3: CASSAEGRHTEAFF
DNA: TGTGCCAGCAGTGCCGAAGGAAGGCACACTGAAGCTTTCTTC

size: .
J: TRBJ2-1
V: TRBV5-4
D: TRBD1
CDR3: CASSSGGQVDNEQFF
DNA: TGTGCCAGCAGTTCTGGGGGACAGGTTGACAATGAGCAGTTCTTC

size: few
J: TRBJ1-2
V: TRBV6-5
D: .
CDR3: CASSNTNYDGYTF
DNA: TGTGCCAGCAGCAATACTAATTACGATGGCTACACCTTC

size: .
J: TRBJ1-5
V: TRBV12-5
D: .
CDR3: CASGNLQRGGHQPQHF
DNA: TGTGCTAGTGGTAACCTCCAACGGGGGGGGCATCAGCCCCAGCATTTT

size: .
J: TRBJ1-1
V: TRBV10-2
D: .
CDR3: CASSEGNPEAFF
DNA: TGCGCCAGCAGTGAGGGTAACCCCGAAGCTTTCTTT

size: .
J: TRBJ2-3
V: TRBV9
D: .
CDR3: CASSTAFSGVTDTQYF
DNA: TGTGCCAGCAGCACGGCCTTTTCAGGGGTCACAGATACGCAGTATTTT

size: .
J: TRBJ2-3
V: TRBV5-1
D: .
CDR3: CASSPDSARRDTQYF
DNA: TGCGCCAGCAGCCCCGACAGTGCCCGGCGGGATACGCAGTATTTT

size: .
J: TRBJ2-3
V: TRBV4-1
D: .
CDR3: CASSLGGQLFDTQYF
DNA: TGCGCCAGCAGCCTCGGAGGGCAGCTTTTTGATACGCAGTATTTT

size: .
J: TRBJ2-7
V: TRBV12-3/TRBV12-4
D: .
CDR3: CASSWGRVGRQYF
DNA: TGTGCCAGCAGTTGGGGGCGGGTAGGACGGCAGTACTTC

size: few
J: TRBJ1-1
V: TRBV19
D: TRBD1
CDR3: CASSLNRGLAFF
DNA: TGTGCCAGTAGTCTAAACAGGGGGCTGGCTTTCTTT

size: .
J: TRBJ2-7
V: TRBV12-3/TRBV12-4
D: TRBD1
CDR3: CASDRAGGLEQYF
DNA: TGTGCCAGCGATAGGGCAGGGGGTCTGGAGCAGTACTTC

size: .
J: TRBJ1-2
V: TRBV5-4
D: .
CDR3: CASSYDQSGYGYTF
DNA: TGTGCCAGCAGTTACGATCAGTCGGGGTATGGCTACACCTTC

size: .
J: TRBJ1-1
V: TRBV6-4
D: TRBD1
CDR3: CASSYRGLGTEAFF
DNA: TGTGCCAGCAGTTACAGGGGGCTAGGCACTGAAGCTTTCTTT

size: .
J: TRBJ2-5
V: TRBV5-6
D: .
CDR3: CASSSSGMQETQYF
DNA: TGTGCCAGCAGCTCATCCGGGATGCAAGAGACCCAGTACTTC

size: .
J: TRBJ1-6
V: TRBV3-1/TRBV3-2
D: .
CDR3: CASSHRGDSPLHF
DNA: TGTGCCAGCAGCCACAGGGGCGATTCACCCCTCCACTTT

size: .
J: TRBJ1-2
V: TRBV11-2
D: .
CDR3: CASSGLSHYGYTF
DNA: TGTGCCAGCAGCGGCCTGTCCCACTATGGCTACACCTTC

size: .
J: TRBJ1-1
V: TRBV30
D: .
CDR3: CAWSPGTEVAFF
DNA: TGTGCCTGGTCTCCCGGAACCGAGGTAGCTTTCTTT

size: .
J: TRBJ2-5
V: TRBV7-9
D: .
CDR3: CASKKTAETQYF
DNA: TGTGCCAGCAAAAAAACGGCAGAGACCCAGTACTTC